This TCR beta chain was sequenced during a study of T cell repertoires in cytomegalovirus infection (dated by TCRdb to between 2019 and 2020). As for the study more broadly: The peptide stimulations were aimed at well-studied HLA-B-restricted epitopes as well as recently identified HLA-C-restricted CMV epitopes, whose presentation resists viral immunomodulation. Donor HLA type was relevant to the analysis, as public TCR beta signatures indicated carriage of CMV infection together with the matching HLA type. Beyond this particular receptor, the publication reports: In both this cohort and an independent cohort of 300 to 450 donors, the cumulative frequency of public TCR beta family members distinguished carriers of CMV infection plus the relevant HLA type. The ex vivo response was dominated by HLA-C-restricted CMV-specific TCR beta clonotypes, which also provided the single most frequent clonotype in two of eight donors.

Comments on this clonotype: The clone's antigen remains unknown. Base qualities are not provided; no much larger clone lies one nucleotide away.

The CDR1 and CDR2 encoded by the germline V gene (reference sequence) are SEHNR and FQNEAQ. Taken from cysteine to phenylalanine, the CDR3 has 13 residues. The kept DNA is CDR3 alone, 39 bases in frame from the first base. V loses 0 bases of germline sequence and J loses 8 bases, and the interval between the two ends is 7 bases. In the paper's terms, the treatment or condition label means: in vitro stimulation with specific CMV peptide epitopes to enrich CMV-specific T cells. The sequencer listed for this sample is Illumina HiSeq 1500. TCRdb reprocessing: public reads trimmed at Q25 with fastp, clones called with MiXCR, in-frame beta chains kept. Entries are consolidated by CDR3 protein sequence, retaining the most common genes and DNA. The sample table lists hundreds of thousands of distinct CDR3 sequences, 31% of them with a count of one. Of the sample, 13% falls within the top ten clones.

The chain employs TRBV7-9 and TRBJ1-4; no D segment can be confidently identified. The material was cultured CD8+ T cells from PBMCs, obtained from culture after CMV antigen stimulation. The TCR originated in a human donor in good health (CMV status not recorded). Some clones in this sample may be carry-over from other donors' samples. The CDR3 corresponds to CASSLAEWEKLFF. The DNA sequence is TGTGCCAGCAGCTTAGCGGAATGGGAAAAACTGTTTTTT.